This passage covers 8 T cell receptor beta chains from one sample sequenced in a study of blood T cell repertoires in COVID-19. TCRdb keeps only in-frame clones here, not all; method: immunoSEQ multiplex PCR. The sample lists under 200,000 clones; more than 75% were seen once. Specimen: PBMCs or T cells enriched from blood (not recorded which). These TCRs come from a woman between 45 and 65 years old who had recovered from COVID-19.

The chain links TRBV24-1 to TRBJ2-7, with TRBD1 matching over 7 bases. CDR1 is KGHDR, CDR2 SFDVKD, per germline. Trimming took 3 bases from V and 5 from J; bases not matched to a gene: 3. This CDR3 is 13 amino acids long. CDR3 region: CATSDDRVHEQYF. The CDR3 coding sequence is TGTGCCACCAGTGATGACAGGGTCCACGAGCAGTACTTC.

The chain links TRBV3-1 (or the pseudogene TRBV3-2) to TRBJ1-2; a possible D gene is TRBD1 (5 bases). Germline V gene lookup returns CDR1 LGHDT and CDR2 YNNKEL (reference sequence). V lost 1 base to trimming and J lost 8 bases, with 14 bases between them. The CDR3 has 14 residues. Written as DNA, the CDR3 is TGTGCCAGCAGCCAAGGGTATGGGGCCGGAGGCTACACCTTC. Translating it yields CASSQGYGAGGYTF.

The chain combines TRBV27 with TRBJ2-7, with a possible D match to TRBD2 (6 bases). V was clipped by 8 bases and J by 2 bases, with 13 bases between them. This CDR3 region has 13 residues. The V gene's germline CDR1 is MNHEY and CDR2 SMNVEV (reference sequence). CDR3 sequence: CASCRLGTYEQYF. CDR3 nucleotide sequence: TGTGCCAGCTGTAGACTAGGGACCTACGAGCAGTACTTC.

The chain links TRBV27 to TRBJ1-1, with D uncertain. Germline CDR1 and CDR2: MNHEY and SMNVEV (reference sequence). Trimming removed 9 bases at V and 7 bases at J, with 18 bases between. The CDR3 contains 13 residues. In DNA form, the CDR3 reads TGTGCCAGACTCCGGAGGGCAGCCAGTGAAGCTTTCTTT. Its protein product is CARLRRAASEAFF.

The rearrangement joins TRBV18 to TRBJ2-1, with 8 bases matching TRBD1. Germline CDR1 reads KGHSH; CDR2 reads LQKENI. V lost 3 bases to trimming and J lost 7 bases; unmatched junction nucleotides: 8. The CDR3 sequence is 15 residues long. The CDR3, as DNA: TGTGCCAGCTCACCCCTGACAGGGGTGTGGAATGAGCAGTTCTTC. Translated: CASSPLTGVWNEQFF.

This clone was detected only once. The chain employs TRBV9 and TRBJ2-3; unclear D gene. The CDR3 contains 15 residues. Germline-derived CDR1 and CDR2 are SGDLS and YYNGEE. Trimming cost V 0 bases and J 0 bases, with 8 bases left between them. CDR3 nucleotide sequence: TGTGCCAGCAGCGTAGGTGTCTCCAGCACAGATACGCAGTATTTT. It codes for CASSVGVSSTDTQYF.

The chain employs TRBV4-3 and TRBJ1-1; D remains unclear. This CDR3 spans 15 amino acids. V was trimmed by 0 bases and J by 8 bases, leaving 16 bases between them. CDR1 LGHNA and CDR2 YSLEER come from the germline V gene. The CDR3 loop is CASSQDLDGVGEAFF. DNA for the CDR3: TGCGCCAGCAGCCAAGATCTCGACGGGGTCGGGGAAGCTTTCTTT.

V gene TRBV27 combines with J gene TRBJ1-3; 7 bases fit TRBD1. The J segment lost 0 bases and the V segment lost 3 bases, leaving 8 bases of the junction unmatched. Germline CDR1 and CDR2: MNHEY and SMNVEV (reference sequence). CDR3 length equals 17 residues. CDR3 bases: TGTGCCAGCAGTTTCTCGACAGGGAGATTCTCTGGAAACACCATATATTTT. Its protein is CASSFSTGRFSGNTIYF.